A single sample gave rise to the 24 T cell receptor beta chains below, sequenced in a study of T-cell reconstitution after alpha-beta-depleted transplantation in children. As it was prepared, the TCRbeta library received unique molecular identifiers. TCRdb reprocessed the PCR reads via MiXCR and lists one record per CDR3 protein. The sample contains about 900,000 distinct CDR3 sequences, roughly 29% of which appear only once. Sequencing was performed on PBMCs, mostly from graft donor cells, taken 360 days after TCRalphabeta/CD19-depleted stem cell transplant. The receptors were sampled from a boy younger than two who had a stem cell transplant for SCID, so the T cells may come from the graft donor.

V usage is TRBV12-5 and J usage is TRBJ1-1; weak D call: TRBD1 (5 bases). The V gene lost 6 bases and the J gene lost 6 bases, with 14 bases spanning the gap. The V gene's germline CDR1 is LGHNT and CDR2 FRNRAP. This CDR3 is built from 13 residues. The CDR3 DNA sequence: TGTGCTAGTGGATCTACAGGAGATCCTGAAGCTTTCTTT. Its protein is CASGSTGDPEAFF.

This clonotype was counted only a few times. The chain recombines TRBV5-1 with TRBJ2-3; TRBD2 might be the D (6 bases). The germline gives CDR1 SGHRS, CDR2 YFSETQ. The CDR3 contains 15 residues. Trimming took 4 bases from V and 0 from J, leaving 12 bases between them. The chain's CDR3 is CASSMDYLSTDTQYF. In nucleotides, the CDR3 is TGCGCCAGCAGCATGGACTACCTAAGCACAGATACGCAGTATTTT. The entire variable domain, with the rest obtained from reference TRBV5-1 and TRBJ2-3, is as follows: KAGVTQTPRYLIKTRGQQVTLSCSPISGHRSVSWYQQTPGQGLQFLFEYFSETQRNKGNFPGRFSGRQFSNSRSEMNVSTLELGDSALYLCASSMDYLSTDTQYFGPGTRLTVL.

The chain recombines TRBV9 with TRBJ1-2, with D unresolved. The CDR3 sequence is 15 residues long. The V gene lost 0 bases and the J gene lost 8 bases, with 17 bases spanning the gap. CDR1 and CDR2 (germline): SGDLS, YYNGEE. For the CDR3, the DNA is TGTGCCAGCAGCGTAGGGGCAGGCGGGTCGTGGGGCTACACCTTC. Translating it yields CASSVGAGGSWGYTF.

The V gene is TRBV3-1, the J gene TRBJ2-3, with 12 positions matching TRBD2. V lost 0 bases and J lost 7; bases outside the gene matches: 8. The germline gives CDR1 LGHDT, CDR2 YNNKEL (reference sequence). This CDR3 contains 17 residues. Written as DNA, the CDR3 is TGTGCCAGCAGCCAAGATGGAGGACTAGCGGGGTTTTATACGCAGTATTTT. This codes for CASSQDGGLAGFYTQYF.

This chain connects TRBV29-1 to TRBJ2-2, with D uncertain. This CDR3 region has 14 residues. V was shortened by 4 bases and J by 0 bases, with 9 bases between the two germline ends. Germline V gene data show CDR1 as SQVTM and CDR2 as ANQGSEA. The CDR3 region has the DNA TGCAGCGTTGGGGTAAACTCGAACACCGGGGAGCTGTTTTTT. It yields the protein CSVGVNSNTGELFF.

The chain joins TRBV24-1 to TRBJ1-2; D is unclear. V lost 4 bases and J 3 bases, leaving 11 bases between the germline ends. This CDR3 has 14 amino acids. Germline V gene sequence: CDR1 KGHDR, CDR2 SFDVKD. CDR3 nucleotide sequence: TGTGCCACCAGTGACGAACAGCGGGACTATGGCTACACCTTC. Translating it yields CATSDEQRDYGYTF.

V and J are TRBV3-1 and TRBJ1-1; no definite D call. This CDR3 comprises 15 residues. Germline CDR1 reads LGHDT; CDR2 reads YNNKEL (reference sequence). With 0 bases removed from V and 2 bases from J, the gap between germline ends came to 10 bases. This chain's CDR3 is CASSQDFPGNTEAFF. For the CDR3, the DNA is TGTGCCAGCAGCCAAGATTTCCCGGGAAACACTGAAGCTTTCTTT.

The chain uses TRBV10-3 and TRBJ1-5, with a tentative D call TRBD1 (6 bases). Germline CDR1 is ENHRY and CDR2 is SYGVKD. CDR3 length: 14 amino acids. V was cut by 6 bases and J by 7 bases, with 16 bases left in between. Written as DNA, the CDR3 is TGTGCCATCAGCATAGGGACACCAGGCCAGCCCCAGCATTTT. It is translated as CAISIGTPGQPQHF.

The CDR3 region has the DNA TGTGCCAGCAGCTTCCTCCGACGAGGCTCTGGGGCAGATACGCAGTATTTT. Encoded protein: CASSFLRRGSGADTQYF. The rearrangement uses TRBV5-5 and TRBJ2-3; D gene unclear. This CDR3 has 17 amino acids. From germline, CDR1 is SGHKS and CDR2 YYEKEE (reference sequence). V lost 2 bases, J lost 4 bases, and 20 bases lay in between.

The chain links TRBV7-8 to TRBJ1-1; tentatively, D is TRBD1 (5 bases). There are 16 residues in the CDR3. Deletions cut 0 bases from V and 4 bases from J, with 15 bases between. Germline V CDR1 and CDR2: SGHVS, FQNEAQ. The DNA for the CDR3 is TGTGCCAGCAGCTTAGCGGCAGGCTCCGGGGGCACTGAAGCTTTCTTT. Protein product: CASSLAAGSGGTEAFF.

CDR3: CASSLGQGWINEQFF. In nucleotides, the CDR3 is TGCGCCAGCAGCTTGGGGCAGGGTTGGATCAATGAGCAGTTCTTC. This chain connects TRBV5-1 to TRBJ2-1, with a tentative D call TRBD1 (5 bases). The CDR3 sequence is 15 residues long. Germline V lookup: CDR1 SGHRS, CDR2 YFSETQ. V was shortened by 0 bases and J by 6 bases, with 13 bases between the two germline ends.

The chain is built from TRBV10-3 and TRBJ2-1, with 10 nucleotides matching TRBD2. CDR1 and CDR2 from the germline V gene are ENHRY and SYGVKD. V lost 0 bases, J lost 4 bases, and 3 bases stayed unmatched. The CDR3 contains 16 residues. CDR3 residues: CAISESLAGVYNEQFF. Written as DNA, the CDR3 is TGTGCCATCAGTGAGTCCCTAGCGGGGGTATACAATGAGCAGTTCTTC.

The chain couples TRBV4-3 to TRBJ1-5; no clear D. The V gene lost 2 bases and the J gene lost 2 bases, with 10 bases spanning the gap. CDR3 length: 15 residues. The germline gives CDR1 LGHNA, CDR2 YSLEER. The CDR3 is CASSQSSGGNQPQHF. DNA for the CDR3: TGCGCCAGCAGCCAAAGCAGTGGGGGCAATCAGCCCCAGCATTTT.

The J gene is TRBJ2-1, the V gene TRBV7-2, with D perhaps matching TRBD2 (5 bases). The germline V and J ends were trimmed by 1 base and 0 bases, with 7 bases remaining between them. The CDR3 runs 15 residues. Germline assignment: CDR1 SGHTA and CDR2 FQGNSA. The CDR3 loop reads CASSLVANSYNEQFF. Here the CDR3 DNA reads TGTGCCAGCAGCTTAGTAGCGAACTCCTACAATGAGCAGTTCTTC.

This chain uses TRBV12-3 or TRBV12-4 with TRBJ2-5; 8 positions match TRBD1. CDR3 length equals 16 residues. V dropped 5 bases and J dropped 7; count of bases not matched to a gene: 15. The CDR3 DNA reads TGTGCCAGCAGTCTCTCCGGAGGGACAGGAGGCGGGACCCAGTACTTC. This encodes CASSLSGGTGGGTQYF.

This clonotype was recorded only once. The rearrangement uses TRBV12-3 or TRBV12-4 and TRBJ1-3; no reliable D call. The ends were cut back, 6 bases at V and 2 bases at J, with 11 bases in the middle. The CDR3 loop spans 14 amino acids. As DNA, the CDR3 is TGTGCCAGCAGACCCGACACGGCTGGAAACACCATATATTTT. Amino acids: CASRPDTAGNTIYF.

This clonotype was seen only a few times. This sequence joins TRBV7-9 and TRBJ1-1; D call uncertain. Germline V gene lookup returns CDR1 SEHNR and CDR2 FQNEAQ (reference sequence). Trimming removed 8 bases from V and 5 bases from J, with 18 bases in between. This CDR3 has 14 residues. Here the CDR3 reads CASRAPPGGTEAFF. The DNA for the CDR3 is TGTGCCAGCCGGGCCCCTCCAGGTGGGACTGAAGCTTTCTTT.

The gene calls are TRBV4-1 and TRBJ1-4, with TRBD1 matching 7 bases. This CDR3 is built from 15 residues. V shed 0 bases and J 8 bases; nucleotides not matched to a gene: 6. Germline V gene lookup returns CDR1 MGHRA and CDR2 YSYEKL. CDR3 amino acids: CASSQDPRGIEKLFF. CDR3 DNA: TGCGCCAGCAGCCAAGATCCCAGGGGGATCGAAAAACTGTTTTTT.

This clonotype was seen many times. V and J are TRBV9 and TRBJ2-2; D is undetermined. Germline V gene data show CDR1 as SGDLS and CDR2 as YYNGEE. The CDR3 loop spans 13 amino acids. The V gene lost 4 bases and the J gene lost 2 bases, with 6 bases spanning the gap. The CDR3: CASSSENTGELFF. The CDR3 DNA reads TGTGCCAGCAGCTCAGAAAACACCGGGGAGCTGTTTTTT.

The chain combines TRBV6-1 with TRBJ2-5; D is possibly TRBD1 or TRBD2 (5 bases each). The CDR3 covers 13 residues. V lost 7 bases and J lost 2, with 11 bases in between. Germline lookup yields CDR1 MNHNS and CDR2 SASEGT. CDR3 sequence (DNA): TGTGCCAGCAAGCGGCAGGGTCAAGAGACCCAGTACTTC. Protein product: CASKRQGQETQYF.

A few counts support this clonotype. The V gene is TRBV5-1, the J gene TRBJ2-1; D possibly matches TRBD1 or TRBD2 (6 bases each). Deletions cut 0 bases from V and 4 bases from J, with 17 bases between. Germline CDR1 SGHRS, CDR2 YFSETQ. CDR3 size: 17 residues. CDR3 loop: CASSLVGGTSQYNEQFF. The CDR3 DNA follows: TGCGCCAGCAGCTTGGTAGGGGGGACGTCCCAATACAATGAGCAGTTCTTC.

The chain is built from TRBV19 and TRBJ1-5; D not resolved. The CDR3 runs to 16 residues. Between the trimmed V and J ends, which lost 3 bases and 6 bases, there was a span of 18 bases. Germline V gives CDR1 LNHDA, CDR2 SQIVND (reference sequence). In DNA form, the CDR3 reads TGTGCCAGTAGTATCGTTCCGGGAACCGGCGGTCAGCCCCAGCATTTT. Translated, it gives CASSIVPGTGGQPQHF.

This clonotype was picked up a small number of times. The chain joins TRBV28 to TRBJ2-2; D remains ambiguous. This CDR3 has 13 amino acids. Germline loops: CDR1 MDHEN, CDR2 SYDVKM. V gave up 6 bases and J gave up 4 bases, with 9 bases separating them. The CDR3 protein is CASRGASTGELFF. For the CDR3, the DNA is TGTGCCAGCAGGGGTGCATCCACCGGGGAGCTGTTTTTT.

The chain employs TRBV24-1 and TRBJ2-3, with 12 bases matching TRBD2. CDR1 is KGHDR, CDR2 SFDVKD, per germline. CDR3 length: 17 residues. Trimming at V came to 2 bases and at J to 4 bases, leaving 6 bases not matched to a gene. For the CDR3, the DNA is TGTGCCACCAGTGATTCACGACTAGCGGGGGCGGCAGATACGCAGTATTTT. It encodes CATSDSRLAGAADTQYF.